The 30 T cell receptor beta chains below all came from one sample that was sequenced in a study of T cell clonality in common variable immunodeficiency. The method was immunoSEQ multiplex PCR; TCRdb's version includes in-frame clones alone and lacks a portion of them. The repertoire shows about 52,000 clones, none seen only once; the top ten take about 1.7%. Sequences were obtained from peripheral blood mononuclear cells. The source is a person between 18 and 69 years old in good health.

CDR3 protein: CASSLGGGTYEAFF. CDR3 bases read: TGTGCCAGCAGCTTAGGAGGGGGCACGTACGAG. The chain couples TRBV7-6 to TRBJ1-1; TRBD1 matches 7 bases. The read ends 3 residues early relative to the CDR3; the germline J gene fills the gap. The CDR3 is 14 residues long. Germline V gene sequence: CDR1 SGHVS, CDR2 FNYEAQ. Using reference TRBV7-6 and TRBJ1-1 for the parts outside the CDR3, the full variable domain is GAGVSQSPRYKVTKRGQDVALRCDPISGHVSLYWYRQALGQGPEFLTYFNYEAQQDKSGLPNDRFSAERPEGSISTLTIQRTEQRDSAMYRCASSLGGGTYEAFFGQGTRLTVV.

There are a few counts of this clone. The CDR3 spells CASRVTGGNDYTF. The CDR3 DNA, read in part, is TGTGCCAGCAGAGTTACGGGGGGAAATGAC. V is TRBV7-2 and J is TRBJ1-2, with D possibly matching TRBD1 (5 bases). The read ends 3 residues early relative to the CDR3; the germline J gene fills the gap. The germline CDR1 and CDR2 sequences are SGHTA and FQGNSA. The CDR3 sequence is 13 residues long.

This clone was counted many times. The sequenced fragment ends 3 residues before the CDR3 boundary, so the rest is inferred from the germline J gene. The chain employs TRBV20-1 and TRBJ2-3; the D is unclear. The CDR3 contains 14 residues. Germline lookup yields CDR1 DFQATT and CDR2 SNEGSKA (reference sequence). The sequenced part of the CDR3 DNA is TGCAGTGCTAGCCCCGCATATAGCAATCAGCCG. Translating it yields CSASPAYSNQP. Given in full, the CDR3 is CSASPAYSNQPQYF.

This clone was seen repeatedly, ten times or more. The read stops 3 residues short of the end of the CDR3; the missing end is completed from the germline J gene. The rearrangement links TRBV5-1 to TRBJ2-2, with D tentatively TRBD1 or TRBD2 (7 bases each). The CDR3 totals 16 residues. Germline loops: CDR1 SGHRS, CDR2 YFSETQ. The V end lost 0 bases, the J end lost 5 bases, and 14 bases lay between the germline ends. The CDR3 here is CASSLGRQGGTGELFF. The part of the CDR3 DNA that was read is TGCGCCAGCAGCTTGGGCCGACAGGGAGGGACCGGGGAG.

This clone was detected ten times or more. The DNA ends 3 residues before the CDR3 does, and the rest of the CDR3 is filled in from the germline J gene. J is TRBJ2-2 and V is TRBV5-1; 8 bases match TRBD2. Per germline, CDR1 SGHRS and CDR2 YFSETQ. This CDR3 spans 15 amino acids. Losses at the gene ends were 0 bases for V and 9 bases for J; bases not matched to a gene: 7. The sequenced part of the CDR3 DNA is TGCGCCAGCAGCTTGGTGGCTAGCGGGTCACGGGAG. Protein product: CASSLVASGSRE. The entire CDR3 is CASSLVASGSRELFF.

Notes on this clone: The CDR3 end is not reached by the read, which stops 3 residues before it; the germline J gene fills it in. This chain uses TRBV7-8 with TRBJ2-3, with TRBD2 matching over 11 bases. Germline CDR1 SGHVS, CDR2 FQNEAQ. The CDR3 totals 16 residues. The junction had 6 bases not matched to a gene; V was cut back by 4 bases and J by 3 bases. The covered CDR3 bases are TGTGCCAGCAGCTCCCCCGGGACTAGCGGAACAGATACG. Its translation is CASSSPGTSGTDT. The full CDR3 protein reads CASSSPGTSGTDTQYF.

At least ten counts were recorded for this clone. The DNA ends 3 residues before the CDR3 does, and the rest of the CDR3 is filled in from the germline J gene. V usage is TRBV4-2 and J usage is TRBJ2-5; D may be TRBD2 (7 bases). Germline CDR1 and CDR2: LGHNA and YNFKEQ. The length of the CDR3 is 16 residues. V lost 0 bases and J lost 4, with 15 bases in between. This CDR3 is CASSQDVARGGETQYF. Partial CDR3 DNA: TGTGCCAGCAGCCAAGATGTAGCGAGGGGGGGAGAGACC.

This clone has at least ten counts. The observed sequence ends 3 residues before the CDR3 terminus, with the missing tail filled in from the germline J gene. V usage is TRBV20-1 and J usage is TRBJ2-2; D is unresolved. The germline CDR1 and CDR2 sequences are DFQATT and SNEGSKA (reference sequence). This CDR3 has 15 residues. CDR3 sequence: CSARDLLSRNSPLFF. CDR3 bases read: TGCAGTGCTAGAGATCTCTTATCGCGCAATTCACCG.

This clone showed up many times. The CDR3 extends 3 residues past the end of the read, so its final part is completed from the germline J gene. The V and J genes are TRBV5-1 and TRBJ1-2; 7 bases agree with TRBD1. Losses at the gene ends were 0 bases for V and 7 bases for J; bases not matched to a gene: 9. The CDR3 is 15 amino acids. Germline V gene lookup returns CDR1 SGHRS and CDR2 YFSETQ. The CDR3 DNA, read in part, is TGCGCCAGCAGCTTGGTAGGTGAGGGGGCAGGTGGC. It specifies CASSLVGEGAGG. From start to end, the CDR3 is CASSLVGEGAGGYTF.

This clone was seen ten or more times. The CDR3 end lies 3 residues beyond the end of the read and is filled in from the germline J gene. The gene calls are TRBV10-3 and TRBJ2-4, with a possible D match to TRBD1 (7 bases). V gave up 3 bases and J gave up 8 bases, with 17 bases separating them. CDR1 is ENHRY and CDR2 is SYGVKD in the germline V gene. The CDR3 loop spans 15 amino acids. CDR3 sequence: CAISERQGGVDIQYF. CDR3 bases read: TGTGCCATCAGTGAACGACAGGGAGGTGTAGACATT.

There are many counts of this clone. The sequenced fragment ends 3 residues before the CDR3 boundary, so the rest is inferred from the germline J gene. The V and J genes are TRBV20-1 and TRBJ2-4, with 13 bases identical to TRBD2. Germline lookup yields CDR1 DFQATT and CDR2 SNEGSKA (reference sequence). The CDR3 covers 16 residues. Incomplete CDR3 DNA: TGCAGTGCTAGAGTGGCGGGACTAGCGGGGAGTGAGACT. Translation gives CSARVAGLAGSET. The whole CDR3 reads CSARVAGLAGSETQYF.

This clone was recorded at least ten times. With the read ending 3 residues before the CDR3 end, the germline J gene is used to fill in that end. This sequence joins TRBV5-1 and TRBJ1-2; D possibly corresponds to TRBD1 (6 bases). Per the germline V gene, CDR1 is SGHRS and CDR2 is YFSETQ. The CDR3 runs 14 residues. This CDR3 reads CASRFGGGDEGYTF. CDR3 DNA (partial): TGCGCCAGCAGGTTTGGAGGGGGAGATGAGGGC.

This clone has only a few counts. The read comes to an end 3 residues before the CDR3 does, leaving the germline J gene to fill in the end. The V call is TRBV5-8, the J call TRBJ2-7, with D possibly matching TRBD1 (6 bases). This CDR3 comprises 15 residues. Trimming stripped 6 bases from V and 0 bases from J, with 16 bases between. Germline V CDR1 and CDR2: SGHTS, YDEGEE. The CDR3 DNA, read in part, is TGTGCCAGCACCGAGACCGGGACAAACTCCTACGAG. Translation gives CASTETGTNSYE. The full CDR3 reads CASTETGTNSYEQYF.

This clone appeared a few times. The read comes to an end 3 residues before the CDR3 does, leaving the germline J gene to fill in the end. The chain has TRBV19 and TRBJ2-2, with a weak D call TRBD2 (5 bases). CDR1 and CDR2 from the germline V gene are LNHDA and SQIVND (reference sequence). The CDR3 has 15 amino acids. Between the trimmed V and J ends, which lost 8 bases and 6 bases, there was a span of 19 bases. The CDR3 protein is CASYSDRRAAGELFF. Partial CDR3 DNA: TGTGCCAGTTACAGTGATCGGCGGGCGGCCGGGGAG.

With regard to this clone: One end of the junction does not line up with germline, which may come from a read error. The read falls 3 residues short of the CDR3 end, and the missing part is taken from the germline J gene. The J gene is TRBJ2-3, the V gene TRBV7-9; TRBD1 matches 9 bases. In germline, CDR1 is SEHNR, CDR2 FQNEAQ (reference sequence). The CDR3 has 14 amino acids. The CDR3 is CASSPRDRAETQYF. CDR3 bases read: TGTGCCAGCAGTCCCCGGGACAGGGCAGAGACG.

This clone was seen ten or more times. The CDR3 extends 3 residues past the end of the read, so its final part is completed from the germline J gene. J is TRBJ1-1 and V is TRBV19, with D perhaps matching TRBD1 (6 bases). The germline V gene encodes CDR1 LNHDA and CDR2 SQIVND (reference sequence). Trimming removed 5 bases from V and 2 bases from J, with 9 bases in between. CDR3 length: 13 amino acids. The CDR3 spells CASSLDRNTEAFF. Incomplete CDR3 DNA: TGTGCCAGTAGTCTGGACAGAAACACTGAA.

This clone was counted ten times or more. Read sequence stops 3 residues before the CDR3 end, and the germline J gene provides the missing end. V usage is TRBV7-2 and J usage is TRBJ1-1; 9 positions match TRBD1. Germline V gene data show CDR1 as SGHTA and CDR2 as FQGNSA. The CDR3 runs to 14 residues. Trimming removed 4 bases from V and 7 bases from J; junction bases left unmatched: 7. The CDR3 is CASSWTGDLIEAFF. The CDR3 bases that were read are TGTGCCAGCAGCTGGACAGGGGACCTGATTGAA.

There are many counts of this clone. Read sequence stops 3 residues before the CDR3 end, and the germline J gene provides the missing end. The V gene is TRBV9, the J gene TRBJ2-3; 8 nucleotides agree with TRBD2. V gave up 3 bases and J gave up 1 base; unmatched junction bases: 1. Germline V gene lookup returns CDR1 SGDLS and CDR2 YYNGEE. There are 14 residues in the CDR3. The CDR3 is CASSAAGGTDTQYF. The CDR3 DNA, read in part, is TGTGCCAGCAGCGCAGCGGGGGGCACAGATACG.

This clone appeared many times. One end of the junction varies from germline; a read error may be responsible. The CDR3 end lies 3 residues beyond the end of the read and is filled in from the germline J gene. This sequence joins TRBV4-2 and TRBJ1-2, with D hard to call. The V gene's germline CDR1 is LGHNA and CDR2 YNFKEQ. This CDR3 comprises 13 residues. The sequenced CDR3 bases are TGCGCCAGCAGCCCCCAAGGGCAGGATGGC. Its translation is CASSPQGQDG. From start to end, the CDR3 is CASSPQGQDGYTF.

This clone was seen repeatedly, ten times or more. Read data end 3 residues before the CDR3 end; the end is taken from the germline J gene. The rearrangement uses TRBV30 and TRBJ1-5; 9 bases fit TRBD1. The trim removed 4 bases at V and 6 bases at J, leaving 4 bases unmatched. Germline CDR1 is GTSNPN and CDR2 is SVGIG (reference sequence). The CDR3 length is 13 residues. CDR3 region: CAWNRGHGQPQHF. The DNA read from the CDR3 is TGTGCCTGGAACAGGGGGCATGGTCAGCCC.

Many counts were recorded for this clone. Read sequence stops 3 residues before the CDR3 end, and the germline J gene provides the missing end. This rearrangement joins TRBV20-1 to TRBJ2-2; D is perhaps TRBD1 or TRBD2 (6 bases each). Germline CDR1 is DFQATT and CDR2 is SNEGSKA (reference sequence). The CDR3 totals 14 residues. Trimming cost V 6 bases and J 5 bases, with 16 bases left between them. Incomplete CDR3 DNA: TGCAGTGCGCGGGACATGTCGCTGACCGGGGAG. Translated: CSARDMSLTGE. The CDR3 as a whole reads CSARDMSLTGELFF.

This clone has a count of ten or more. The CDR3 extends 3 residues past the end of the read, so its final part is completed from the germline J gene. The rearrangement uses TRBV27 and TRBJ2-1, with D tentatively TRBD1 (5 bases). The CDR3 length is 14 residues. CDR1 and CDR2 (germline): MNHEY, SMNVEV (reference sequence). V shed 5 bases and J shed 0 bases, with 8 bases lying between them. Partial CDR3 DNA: TGTGCCAGCAGTGATCAGGGCTCCTACAATGAG. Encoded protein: CASSDQGSYNE. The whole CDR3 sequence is CASSDQGSYNEQFF.

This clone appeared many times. The CDR3 loop reads CASSQRGRAYEQYF. The covered CDR3 bases are TGTGCCAGTAGTCAACGGGGGAGGGCCTACGAG. The chain recombines TRBV19 with TRBJ2-7; TRBD2 aligns across 7 bases. Sequencing ends 3 residues short of the CDR3 end; the germline J gene provides the rest. Germline lookup yields CDR1 LNHDA and CDR2 SQIVND (reference sequence). The CDR3 is 14 residues long. The J segment lost 2 bases and the V segment lost 5 bases, leaving 6 bases of the junction unmatched.

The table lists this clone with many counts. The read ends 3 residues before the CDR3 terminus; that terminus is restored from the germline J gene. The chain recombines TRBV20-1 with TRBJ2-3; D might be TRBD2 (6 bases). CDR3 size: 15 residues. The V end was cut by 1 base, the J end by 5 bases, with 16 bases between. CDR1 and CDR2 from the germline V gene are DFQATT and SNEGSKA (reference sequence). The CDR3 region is CSARVWRQGGDTQYF. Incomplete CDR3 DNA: TGCAGTGCTAGAGTTTGGAGGCAGGGAGGAGATACG.

The CDR3 loop reads CAWSVRLAGSNEAFF. The sequenced part of the CDR3 DNA is TGTGCCTGGAGTGTACGACTAGCGGGATCTAACGAG. The chain employs TRBV30 and TRBJ1-1; D unclear. The read stops 3 residues short of the end of the CDR3; the missing end is completed from the germline J gene. This CDR3 is 15 amino acids long. Germline V gives CDR1 GTSNPN, CDR2 SVGIG (reference sequence).

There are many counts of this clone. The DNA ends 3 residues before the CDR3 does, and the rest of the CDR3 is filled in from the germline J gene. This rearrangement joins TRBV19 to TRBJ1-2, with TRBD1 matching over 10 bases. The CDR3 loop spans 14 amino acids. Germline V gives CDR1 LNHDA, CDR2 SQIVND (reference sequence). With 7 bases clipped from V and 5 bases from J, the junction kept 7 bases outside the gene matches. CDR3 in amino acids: CASTPGTGVYGYTF. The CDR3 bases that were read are TGTGCCAGTACCCCCGGGACAGGGGTTTATGGC.

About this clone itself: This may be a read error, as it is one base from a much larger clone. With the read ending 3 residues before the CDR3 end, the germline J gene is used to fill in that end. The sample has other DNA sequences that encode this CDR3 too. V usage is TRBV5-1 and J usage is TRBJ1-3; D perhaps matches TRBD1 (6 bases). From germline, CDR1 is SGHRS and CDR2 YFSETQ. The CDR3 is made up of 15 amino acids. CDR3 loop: CASSLVPGAGNTIYF. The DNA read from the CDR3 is TGCGCCAGCAGCTTGGTCCCAGGGGCTGGAAACACA.

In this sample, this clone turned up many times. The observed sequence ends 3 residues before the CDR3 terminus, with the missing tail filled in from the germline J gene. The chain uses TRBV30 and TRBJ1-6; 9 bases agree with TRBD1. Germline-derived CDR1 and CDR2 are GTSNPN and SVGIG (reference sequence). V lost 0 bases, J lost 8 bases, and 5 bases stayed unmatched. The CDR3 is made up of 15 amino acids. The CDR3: CAWSVLGQGHSPLHF. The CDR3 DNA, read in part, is TGTGCCTGGAGTGTACTCGGACAGGGGCATTCACCC.

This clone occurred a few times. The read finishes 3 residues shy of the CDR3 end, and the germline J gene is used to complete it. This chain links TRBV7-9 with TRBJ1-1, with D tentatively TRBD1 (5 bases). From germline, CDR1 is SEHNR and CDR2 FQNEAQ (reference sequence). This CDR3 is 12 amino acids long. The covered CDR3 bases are TGTGCCAGCAGCTTGGTAGGGGAGACC. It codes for CASSLVGET. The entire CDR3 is CASSLVGETAFF.

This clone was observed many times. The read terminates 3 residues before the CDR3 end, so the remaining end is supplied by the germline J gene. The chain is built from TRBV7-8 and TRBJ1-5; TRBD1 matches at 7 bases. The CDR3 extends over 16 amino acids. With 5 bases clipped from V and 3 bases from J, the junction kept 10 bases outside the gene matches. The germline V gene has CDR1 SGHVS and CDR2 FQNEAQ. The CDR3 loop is CASSKGAMRPNQPQHF. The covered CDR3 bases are TGTGCCAGCAGCAAGGGGGCGATGCGGCCCAATCAGCCC.